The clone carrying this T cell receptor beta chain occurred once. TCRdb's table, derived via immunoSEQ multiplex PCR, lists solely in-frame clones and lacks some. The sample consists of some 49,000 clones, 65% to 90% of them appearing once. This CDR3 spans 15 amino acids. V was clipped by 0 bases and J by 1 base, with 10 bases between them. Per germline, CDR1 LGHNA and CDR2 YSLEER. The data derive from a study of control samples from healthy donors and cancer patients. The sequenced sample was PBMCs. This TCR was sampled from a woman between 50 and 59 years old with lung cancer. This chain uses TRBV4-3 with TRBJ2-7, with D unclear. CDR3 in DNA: TGCGCCAGCAGCCAAGATCGTGGAGCGTCCTACGAGCAGTACTTC. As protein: CASSQDRGASYEQYF.